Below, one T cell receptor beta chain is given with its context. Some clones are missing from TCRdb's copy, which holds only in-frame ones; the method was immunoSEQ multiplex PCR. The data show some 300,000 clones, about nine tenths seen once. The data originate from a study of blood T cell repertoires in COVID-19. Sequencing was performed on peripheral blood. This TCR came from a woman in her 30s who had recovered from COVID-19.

CDR3 DNA sequence: TGTGCCTGGAGCGGCGCGGGTCTAGGCTCCTACAATGAGCAGTTCTTC. Translating gives CAWSGAGLGSYNEQFF. The V and J genes are TRBV30 and TRBJ2-1, with D possibly matching TRBD2 (5 bases). The CDR3 loop spans 16 amino acids. The germline gives CDR1 GTSNPN, CDR2 SVGIG (reference sequence). Trimming removed 3 bases from V and 0 bases from J, with 15 bases in between.